This is a list of T cell receptor beta chains from one sample in a study of T cells in tuberculosis. Sequencing was performed with immunoSEQ multiplex PCR; in TCRdb, only in-frame clones are kept and a portion is missing. In the table there are roughly 32,000 clones, over 85% of which are singletons. The sequencing used PBMCs, collected at tuberculosis diagnosis. All receptors come from an adult with tuberculosis. CDR3s include the opening cysteine and the closing phenylalanine or tryptophan. The D gene is left open where the match is weak. Where a row states a size, it is once, few, many or the class of an expanded clone; other rows omit it.

abundance	v_gene	j_gene	d_gene	CDR3nt	CDR3aa
.	TRBV25-1	TRBJ1-1	.	TGTGCCAGCAGTGAAGGGGCAGGGGACACTGAAGCTTTCTTT	CASSEGAGDTEAFF
.	TRBV25-1	TRBJ2-5	TRBD2	TGTGCCAGCAGTTCCACCACTAGCGGGAGAGGGGAGACCCAGTACTTC	CASSSTTSGRGETQYF
.	TRBV30	TRBJ2-6	.	TGTGCCTGGAGTGGAGAACAGGGTACAGCTGGGGCCAACGTCCTGACTTTC	CAWSGEQGTAGANVLTF
.	TRBV14	TRBJ2-5	TRBD2	TGTGCCAGCAGCGAGATAGGACTAGCGGGAGAGACCCAGTACTTC	CASSEIGLAGETQYF
.	TRBV29-1	TRBJ2-5	TRBD1	TGCAGCGTCGCCCCGAGGGGACAGGGGAACCAAGAGACCCAGTACTTC	CSVAPRGQGNQETQYF
few	TRBV7-8	TRBJ1-2	.	TGTGCCAGCAGCCCCGAGGTCCCCTATGGCTACACCTTC	CASSPEVPYGYTF
.	TRBV18	TRBJ2-1	.	TGTGCCAGCACAACCGAGGAGGGCCCCAGTGAGCAGTTCTTC	CASTTEEGPSEQFF
.	TRBV5-6	TRBJ1-4	TRBD1	TGTGCCAGCACCAACGGCGACAGGGCGGGGGAAAAACTGTTTTTT	CASTNGDRAGEKLFF
.	TRBV15	TRBJ2-3	TRBD2	TGTGCCACCAGTCGCGGACTAGCGGGAGGGCCCGGGACAGATACGCAGTATTTT	CATSRGLAGGPGTDTQYF
.	TRBV13	TRBJ2-5	.	TGTGCCAGCAGCTTAGGGACTGTACAAGAGACCCAGTACTTC	CASSLGTVQETQYF
.	TRBV6-1	TRBJ2-2	TRBD1	TGTGCCAGCAGTGACCAGCCGGGACAGGGGGCCAACGGGGAGCTGTTTTTT	CASSDQPGQGANGELFF
.	TRBV7-8	TRBJ2-5	TRBD2	TGTGCCAGCAGCTTAGCCGGGACTAGCGGGGGGGCTCAAGAGACCCAGTACTTC	CASSLAGTSGGAQETQYF
.	TRBV5-5	TRBJ2-5	.	TGTGCCAGCAGCCTCCTGGGGGGAGAGACCCAGTACTTC	CASSLLGGETQYF
.	TRBV5-1	TRBJ2-7	.	TGCGCCAGCAGCGGGAGCCCGGGCGGCTCCTACGAGCAGTACTTC	CASSGSPGGSYEQYF
.	TRBV7-2	TRBJ2-1	TRBD1	TGTGCCAGCAGCCCCCGCGGACAGGGGGCGCGGGATGAGCAGTTCTTC	CASSPRGQGARDEQFF
.	TRBV19	TRBJ2-1	.	TGTGCCAGTAGTTACGGGATAGACAATGAGCAGTTCTTC	CASSYGIDNEQFF
.	TRBV10-3	TRBJ2-2	TRBD1	TGTGCCATCACCGGACAGGTGACCGGGGAGCTGTTTTTT	CAITGQVTGELFF
.	TRBV27	TRBJ1-2	.	TGTGCCAGCAGTCCCCACCCACTGACAGCAATTACCATAGGCTACACCTTC	CASSPHPLTAITIGYTF
.	TRBV28	TRBJ2-7	TRBD2	TGTGCCAGCAGTTCGATCCTTTGGACTAGCTTGAGCTCCTACGAGCAGTACTTC	CASSSILWTSLSSYEQYF
.	TRBV9	TRBJ2-3	TRBD2	TGTGCCAGCAGCCTCCTGGCTAGCGGTCCCACAGATACGCAGTATTTT	CASSLLASGPTDTQYF
.	TRBV2	TRBJ2-5	TRBD1	TGTGCCAGCACTCAGGGGGCCGGGGAGACCCAGTACTTC	CASTQGAGETQYF
.	TRBV27	TRBJ2-2	TRBD1	TGTGCCAGCAGTTTTGGACAGGGTGCCGGGGAGCTGTTTTTT	CASSFGQGAGELFF
few	TRBV10-3	TRBJ2-3	TRBD1	TGTGCCATCAGTGAGTCGAGCGACAGGGTAAGAGACACAGATACGCAGTATTTT	CAISESSDRVRDTDTQYF
.	TRBV5-6	TRBJ2-2	TRBD2	TGTGCCAGCAGCATACGGACTAGCAGGTATTCGAACACCGGGGAGCTGTTTTTT	CASSIRTSRYSNTGELFF
.	TRBV4-1	TRBJ2-7	TRBD1	TGCGCCAGCAGCCAGGCTGACAGGGGGCACTACGAGCAGTACTTC	CASSQADRGHYEQYF
.	TRBV2	TRBJ2-3	TRBD1	TGTGCCAGTGGGACAGGGGGACACTCCACAGATACGCAGTATTTT	CASGTGGHSTDTQYF
.	TRBV11-2	TRBJ2-5	.	TGTGCCAGCAGCCCCGGGGGTGGAGAGACCCAGTACTTC	CASSPGGGETQYF
.	TRBV19	TRBJ2-1	.	TGTGCCAGTAGTCTGTCCGGGACTCCTTTCGATGAGCAGTTCTTC	CASSLSGTPFDEQFF
.	TRBV27	TRBJ1-5	TRBD1	TGTGCCAGCAGTGGGACAGGGGGGCCGTATAGCAATCAGCCCCAGCATTTT	CASSGTGGPYSNQPQHF
.	TRBV2	TRBJ2-7	TRBD1	TGTGCCAGCAGTGAAGAGGGGACAGCCTACGAGCAGTACTTC	CASSEEGTAYEQYF
.	TRBV7-2	TRBJ1-4	.	TGTGCCAGCAGCTTATTCAGGGCCACCGAAAAACTGTTTTTT	CASSLFRATEKLFF
once	TRBV30	TRBJ2-1	TRBD2	TGTGCCTGGAGAGCTAGACTAGCGGGGTCCCTTCATCTTAGCTCCTACAATGAGCAGTTCTTC	CAWRARLAGSLHLSSYNEQFF
.	TRBV28	TRBJ2-7	TRBD1	TGTGCCAGCAGTTCTCTTAAGACAGGGACCTTCGCCGAGCAGTACTTC	CASSSLKTGTFAEQYF
.	TRBV28	TRBJ2-1	TRBD2	TGTGCCAGCAGTTTCGAGCGGGGGGGTAATGAGCAGTTCTTC	CASSFERGGNEQFF
.	TRBV19	TRBJ1-4	TRBD1	TGTGCCAGTACCCCCGGGACAGATCGGGATGAAAAACTGTTTTTT	CASTPGTDRDEKLFF
.	TRBV4-1	TRBJ2-6	.	TGCGCCAGCAGCCCAGAGGCAGGCCTCTCTGGGGCCAACGTCCTGACTTTC	CASSPEAGLSGANVLTF